The T cell receptor beta chain under discussion was sequenced for a study of T cell repertoires in cytomegalovirus infection (dated by TCRdb to the late 2010s). Looking at the study overall: Peptide stimulations targeted recently identified HLA-C-restricted CMV epitopes, whose presentation resists viral immunomodulation, together with well-studied HLA-B-restricted epitopes. Because public TCR beta signatures pointed to carriage of CMV infection together with the matching HLA type, the HLA type of each donor mattered for the analysis.

CDR1 and CDR2 are read off the germline V gene (reference sequence) as DFQATT and SNEGSKA. The CDR3 numbers 13 residues from cysteine through phenylalanine. Only the CDR3 DNA stays, 39 bases, in frame from base 1. The junction shows trimming of 6 bases on V and 0 bases on J, and the gene matches do not reach 3 bases of it. Sequenced using an Illumina HiSeq 1500. Using fastp trimming at Q25 and MiXCR clonotype assembly, TCRdb reanalyzed the public sequencing data and kept in-frame beta chains. Every distinct CDR3 protein forms one entry, paired with its most common genes and DNA. For this sample the table gives around 340,000 distinct CDR3 sequences, of which around 29% were detected only once. The top ten clones comprise roughly 20% of the sample. The sample's treatment or condition, from its label and the paper: in vitro stimulation with specific CMV peptide epitopes to enrich CMV-specific T cells.

Note on this clonotype: The clone's antigen remains unknown. The sample holds no much larger clone one base away, and base qualities are not on file.

General study outcomes and caveats: In the ex vivo response, HLA-C-restricted CMV-specific TCR beta clonotypes were dominant, and in two of eight donors the single most frequent clonotype came from this HLA-C-restricted group. In both this cohort and an independent roughly 350-donor cohort, the cumulative frequency of public TCR beta family members distinguished carriers of CMV infection plus the relevant HLA type.

Recombination connected TRBV20-1 to TRBJ1-2; 8 middle bases align to TRBD1. The sequences come from cultured PBMCs, collected from culture after CMV antigen stimulation. The TCR originated in a human donor in good health (CMV status not recorded). Some clones in this sample may be carry-over from other donors' samples. The CDR3 protein is CSAGQATNYGYTF. The DNA sequence is given as TGCAGTGCGGGACAGGCGACTAACTATGGCTACACCTTC.